This T cell receptor beta chain originates from a study of identical twins. One entry per CDR3 protein results from TCRdb running MiXCR on the 5' RACE reads. The sample yields around 490,000 distinct CDR3 sequences, roughly 15% seen once. The V gene's germline CDR1 is MNHNS and CDR2 SASEGT. The junction had 4 bases not matched to a gene; V was cut back by 4 bases and J by 4 bases. The CDR3 sequence is 14 residues long. These data also featured in a second study, about yellow fever vaccine responses in identical twins. As reported in that work: Among the twins, the vaccine T cell response reportedly seemed partly convergent and partly personalized.

This TCR was sampled from a woman in her late teens or twenties in good health. The gene calls are TRBV6-1 and TRBJ1-2; TRBD1 matches at 9 bases. The sequenced material came from CD4+ T cells sorted from blood. Written as DNA, the CDR3 is TGTGCCAGCAGTGTTGGGACAGGGTCCTATGGCTACACCTTC. It is translated as CASSVGTGSYGYTF.